The 27 T cell receptor beta chains below come from one sample, sequenced in a study of CD8 T cells in ankylosing spondylitis (TCRdb year 2017). Points the paper makes about the study in general: A TCR beta motif of 7 or 8 highly homologous amino acid variants appeared characteristic of blood from ankylosing spondylitis patients.

The library relied on 5' RACE. The sequencing machine was an Illumina HiSeq 2500. The public reads were reanalyzed by TCRdb: fastp trimming at Q25, MiXCR alignment, in-frame beta chains only. For every CDR3 protein sequence, its rows merge into one entry that carries the most common genes and DNA. The sample yields about 220,000 distinct CDR3 sequences; 15% to 20% were counted once. The ten largest clones add up to about 44% of the sample. What these receptors recognize is not known. The sample was blood, either unsorted or a sorted T cell fraction (not recorded which). The receptors stem from a male donor with ankylosing spondylitis.

This clonotype was observed at least ten times. The chain joins TRBV29-1 to TRBJ2-2; D is unclear. V was clipped by 1 base and J by 1 base, with 10 bases between them. CDR3 length equals 15 residues. Germline values: CDR1 SQVTM, CDR2 ANQGSEA. The CDR3, as DNA: TGCAGCGTTGAAGCCGCAGACAAGAACACCGGGGAGCTGTTTTTT. This translates into CSVEAADKNTGELFF.

This clonotype has only a few counts. This chain connects TRBV12-3 or TRBV12-4 to TRBJ2-5, with a possible D match to TRBD1 (5 bases). The V end was cut by 3 bases, the J end by 3 bases, with 8 bases between. The CDR3 is 13 amino acids. The CDR3 reads CASSFLQEETQYF. DNA for the CDR3: TGTGCCAGCAGTTTTTTACAGGAAGAGACCCAGTACTTC.

The sample holds many counts of this clonotype. V usage is TRBV12-3 or TRBV12-4 and J usage is TRBJ1-1; 11 bases agree with TRBD1. The CDR3 is made up of 15 amino acids. V was pared by 1 base and J by 5 bases, with 3 bases of the junction left unmatched. Here the CDR3 reads CASSLGTGGGTEAFF. The CDR3 nucleotides are TGTGCCAGCAGTTTAGGGACAGGGGGCGGAACTGAAGCTTTCTTT.

This clonotype was observed a few times. The chain combines TRBV2 with TRBJ2-5; D gene unclear. V lost 0 bases and J lost 5, with 7 bases in between. Germline assignment: CDR1 SNHLY and CDR2 FYNNEI. This CDR3 comprises 13 residues. The CDR3 loop is CASSEALDETQYF. The CDR3 nucleotides read TGTGCCAGCAGTGAAGCTTTGGACGAGACCCAGTACTTC.

The sample holds a few counts of this clonotype. The genes are TRBV27 and TRBJ2-7; the match to TRBD2 covers 9 bases. Losses at the gene ends were 5 bases for V and 0 bases for J; bases not matched to a gene: 2. This CDR3 is built from 14 residues. Germline values: CDR1 MNHEY, CDR2 SMNVEV (reference sequence). The DNA of the CDR3 is TGTGCCAGCAGTGGTAGCGGGAGCTCCTACGAGCAGTACTTC. It encodes CASSGSGSSYEQYF.

This clonotype was seen a few times. The chain's CDR3 is CSARDRASFYEQYF. For the CDR3, the DNA is TGCAGTGCTAGAGATCGAGCATCTTTTTACGAGCAGTACTTC. This chain connects TRBV20-1 to TRBJ2-7; the D is unclear. This CDR3 region has 14 residues. Germline V gene sequence: CDR1 DFQATT, CDR2 SNEGSKA (reference sequence). Trimming removed 0 bases from V and 4 bases from J, with 13 bases in between.

The V gene is TRBV27, the J gene TRBJ2-7; a possible D gene is TRBD2 (5 bases). CDR3 length equals 14 residues. The V gene's germline CDR1 is MNHEY and CDR2 SMNVEV (reference sequence). Trimming took off 8 bases at V and 2 bases at J, with 16 bases between the two ends. The CDR3 sequence is CASSDLSGAYEQYF. CDR3 sequence (DNA): TGTGCCAGCTCCGATCTGTCCGGGGCCTACGAGCAGTACTTC.

This clonotype appeared many times. V usage is TRBV5-1 and J usage is TRBJ2-7; TRBD1 aligns across 10 bases. Looked up from germline, CDR1 is SGHRS and CDR2 is YFSETQ. The CDR3 extends over 13 amino acids. V lost 5 bases and J lost 3; bases outside the gene matches: 2. The CDR3, as DNA: TGCGCCAGCAGGGGGACAGGGGTCTACGAGCAGTACTTC. It translates to CASRGTGVYEQYF.

This clonotype showed up just a few times. V gene TRBV30 combines with J gene TRBJ1-2; 8 bases are a match to TRBD1. The germline V gene has CDR1 GTSNPN and CDR2 SVGIG (reference sequence). V was clipped by 2 bases and J by 5 bases; unmatched bases: 4. The CDR3 loop spans 13 amino acids. The CDR3, as DNA: TGTGCCTGGAGTATAGGGACAGGATATGGCTACACCTTC. It is translated as CAWSIGTGYGYTF.

The table lists this clonotype with a few counts. The chain employs TRBV7-8 and TRBJ1-4, with 9 bases identical to TRBD1. Germline loops: CDR1 SGHVS, CDR2 FQNEAQ. V was clipped by 1 base and J by 7 bases; unmatched bases: 7. The CDR3 runs to 16 residues. This CDR3 is CASSLVGGQGGEKLFF. As DNA, the CDR3 is TGTGCCAGCAGCTTAGTGGGGGGACAGGGAGGTGAAAAACTGTTTTTT.

The V and J genes are TRBV2 and TRBJ2-5, with D possibly being TRBD2 (5 bases). The germline gives CDR1 SNHLY, CDR2 FYNNEI. This CDR3 is 15 amino acids long. Trimming left V 4 bases short and J 2 bases short, with 14 bases between. Here the CDR3 DNA reads TGTGCCAGCAGTGCGCCCGCGGGTCCTCAAGAGACCCAGTACTTC. Amino acid sequence: CASSAPAGPQETQYF.

V is TRBV9 and J is TRBJ2-5; the match to TRBD2 covers 12 bases. This CDR3 comprises 15 residues. Germline CDR1 reads SGDLS; CDR2 reads YYNGEE. J gave up 2 bases and V 3 bases, and 2 bases lay outside the gene matches. The CDR3 loop is CASSAGTSGQETQYF. CDR3 nucleotides: TGTGCCAGCAGCGCAGGGACTAGCGGGCAAGAGACCCAGTACTTC.

The chain combines TRBV20-1 with TRBJ2-3; possibly TRBD2 for D (5 bases). CDR1 is DFQATT and CDR2 is SNEGSKA in the germline V gene (reference sequence). Trimming stripped 0 bases from V and 11 bases from J, with 15 bases between. The length of the CDR3 is 13 residues. The CDR3 bases are TGCAGTGCTAGAGAAAACACGGGCGGGTTGCAGTATTTT. Its protein is CSARENTGGLQYF.

The CDR3 loop is CASSERTGGFDEQYF. The CDR3 DNA is TGTGCCAGCAGTGAAAGGACAGGGGGCTTCGACGAGCAGTACTTC. The chain employs TRBV12-3 or TRBV12-4 and TRBJ2-7, with 11 bases fitting TRBD1. CDR3 length: 15 amino acids. J lost 5 bases, V lost 5 bases, and 8 bases had no gene match.

A few counts support this clonotype. The chain recombines TRBV25-1 with TRBJ2-7; a possible D gene is TRBD2 (5 bases). Between the trimmed V and J ends, which lost 3 bases and 2 bases, there was a span of 17 bases. Germline-derived CDR1 and CDR2 are MGHDK and SYGVNS. CDR3 size: 16 residues. For the CDR3, the DNA is TGTGCCAGCAGTGAGGGTTGGGCTAGCCCAACCTACGAGCAGTACTTC. Protein sequence: CASSEGWASPTYEQYF.

Only a few counts were recorded for this clonotype. V gene TRBV5-5 combines with J gene TRBJ2-1; no clear D. This CDR3 region has 13 residues. Trimming took 1 base from V and 4 from J, leaving 6 bases between them. The V gene's germline CDR1 is SGHKS and CDR2 YYEKEE (reference sequence). The CDR3 sequence: CASSLWNYNEQFF. For the CDR3, the DNA is TGTGCCAGCAGCTTGTGGAATTACAATGAGCAGTTCTTC.

The table lists this clonotype with many counts. The gene calls are TRBV10-3 and TRBJ2-3; TRBD1 matches 7 bases. This CDR3 spans 18 amino acids. Unmatched junction bases numbered 11, after V lost 0 bases and J lost 2 bases. Germline-derived CDR1 and CDR2 are ENHRY and SYGVKD. CDR3 in amino acids: CAISESGQPGQNTDTQYF. The CDR3 nucleotides read TGTGCCATCAGTGAGTCCGGCCAACCGGGACAGAACACAGATACGCAGTATTTT.

The chain couples TRBV5-6 to TRBJ2-5; D unclear. The CDR3 is 14 residues long. Germline CDR1 is SGHDT and CDR2 is YYEEEE. V shed 0 bases and J shed 5 bases, with 11 bases lying between them. CDR3 sequence: CASSLGQLGETQYF. As DNA, the CDR3 is TGTGCCAGCAGCTTGGGGCAGCTTGGGGAGACCCAGTACTTC.

The genes are TRBV10-3 and TRBJ2-7; 7 bases fit TRBD1. The CDR3 has 15 residues. CDR1 and CDR2 (germline): ENHRY, SYGVKD. V shed 3 bases, J shed 4 bases, and the junction held 9 bases outside the gene matches. CDR3: CAISELGTGEYEQYF. For the CDR3, the DNA is TGTGCCATCAGTGAACTCGGAACAGGGGAGTACGAGCAGTACTTC.

Only a few counts were recorded for this clonotype. The chain couples TRBV5-4 to TRBJ2-2, with 7 bases matching TRBD2. The germline gives CDR1 SGHNT, CDR2 YYREEE (reference sequence). J lost 6 bases, V lost 0 bases, and 17 bases had no gene match. CDR3 size: 19 residues. CDR3 sequence (DNA): TGTGCCAGCAGCTTGGCCGATGGACCAGCGGGAAAAAAGTCCGGGGAGCTGTTTTTT. Protein: CASSLADGPAGKKSGELFF.

This clonotype was seen more than once but under ten times. The chain recombines TRBV5-4 with TRBJ1-2; the match to TRBD1 covers 10 bases. Germline V CDR1 and CDR2: SGHNT, YYREEE (reference sequence). The CDR3 is 14 residues long. V gave up 5 bases and J gave up 6 bases; unmatched junction bases: 7. The CDR3 protein is CASSHDRGQDGYTF. CDR3 sequence (DNA): TGTGCCAGCAGTCACGACAGGGGGCAGGATGGCTACACCTTC. The variable domain in full, with the rest retrieved from reference TRBV5-4 and TRBJ1-2, is ETGVTQSPTHLIKTRGQQVTLRCSSQSGHNTVSWYQQALGQGPQFIFQYYREEENGRGNFPPRFSGLQFPNYSSELNVNALELDDSALYLCASSHDRGQDGYTFGSGTRLTVV.

In the case of this clonotype: The junction shows a germline mismatch at one end, possibly a read error. The V and J genes are TRBV27 and TRBJ2-7, with a possible D match to TRBD1 (6 bases). Germline CDR1 reads MNHEY; CDR2 reads SMNVEV (reference sequence). This CDR3 comprises 10 residues. As DNA, the CDR3 is TGTGCCACCTTACAGGGCGCTGGTCCATTC. This gives the protein CATLQGAGPF.

For the CDR3, the DNA is TGCGCCAGCAGCTTGTGGGGGGAATCGACGATGACTGAAGCTTTCTTT. This encodes CASSLWGESTMTEAFF. The chain employs TRBV5-1 and TRBJ1-1; D may be TRBD1 (5 bases). This CDR3 has 16 amino acids. Germline-derived CDR1 and CDR2 are SGHRS and YFSETQ. With 1 base removed from V and 5 bases from J, the gap between germline ends came to 18 bases. Supplemented by reference TRBV5-1 and TRBJ1-1, the full variable domain reads KAGVTQTPRYLIKTRGQQVTLSCSPISGHRSVSWYQQTPGQGLQFLFEYFSETQRNKGNFPGRFSGRQFSNSRSEMNVSTLELGDSALYLCASSLWGESTMTEAFFGQGTRLTVV.

This clonotype has only a few counts. The CDR3 nucleotides read TGTGCCAGCAGCCAAGAAGCTATAGGCCACTTGGCGGGCAACTATGGCTACACCTTC. This gives the protein CASSQEAIGHLAGNYGYTF. The chain has TRBV3-1 and TRBJ1-2; D is uncertain. V lost 0 bases and J 2 bases, leaving 22 bases between the germline ends. Germline CDR1 and CDR2: LGHDT and YNNKEL (reference sequence). The CDR3 totals 19 residues.

This clonotype was seen ten or more times. The V call is TRBV12-3 or TRBV12-4, the J call TRBJ2-1; no clear D. CDR3 length: 16 residues. With 1 base removed from V and 5 bases from J, the gap between germline ends came to 15 bases. The CDR3: CASSLGLGLTNNEQFF. In DNA form, the CDR3 reads TGTGCCAGCAGTTTAGGGCTAGGGCTAACTAACAATGAGCAGTTCTTC.

Details on this clonotype: One junction end disagrees with the germline gene, perhaps due to a read error. This rearrangement joins TRBV11-2 to TRBJ2-4; TRBD1 or TRBD2 may be the D gene (5 bases each). Germline V gene lookup returns CDR1 SGHAT and CDR2 FQNNGV. This CDR3 comprises 13 residues. Written as DNA, the CDR3 is TGTGCCAGCAGCCTAAATACCGGGACCCCCACGGACTTC. Protein sequence: CASSLNTGTPTDF.

This CDR3 is CASRPGTALEAFF. In DNA, the CDR3 is TGTGCCAGCAGGCCCGGGACAGCCCTTGAAGCTTTCTTT. This chain links TRBV6-1 with TRBJ1-1; 7 nucleotides align to TRBD1. The germline V gene encodes CDR1 MNHNS and CDR2 SASEGT. J lost 7 bases, V lost 6 bases, and 8 bases had no gene match. The CDR3 runs 13 residues.